These T cell receptor beta chains were read from a single sample in a study of CD8 T cells in ankylosing spondylitis. A single record per CDR3 protein comes from TCRdb applying MiXCR to the 5' RACE reads. There are more than 150,000 distinct CDR3 sequences in the sample; over 10% occur only once, and about 11% lies in the top ten. Sequenced: blood, either unsorted or a sorted T cell fraction (not recorded which). The receptor source for this set is a female donor with ankylosing spondylitis or in good health (not recorded which). The CDR3 runs from the conserved cysteine through the conserved F or W. D genes are given only for firm matches. Only some rows state a clone size, as once, few, many or a class for expanded clones.

TRBJ2-6 | . | TRBV7-8 | many | CAGKPGGGPISGANVLTF | TGTGCCGGAAAGCCAGGCGGGGGCCCGATCTCTGGGGCCAACGTCCTGACTTTC
TRBJ1-2 | . | TRBV5-1 | . | CASAQGPSGDGYTF | TGCGCCAGTGCCCAGGGGCCTTCAGGGGATGGCTACACCTTC
TRBJ2-2 | TRBD1 | TRBV18 | few | CASSPPTVGTGSTGELFF | TGTGCCAGCTCACCACCGACGGTTGGGACAGGATCCACCGGGGAGCTGTTTTTT
TRBJ2-2 | . | TRBV5-1 | many | CASSSNPRGQTRTGELFF | TGCGCCAGCAGCTCGAACCCGCGAGGACAGACAAGAACCGGGGAGCTGTTTTTT
TRBJ2-7 | . | TRBV28 | . | CASSFVGSDEQYF | TGTGCCAGCAGTTTTGTAGGGTCTGACGAGCAGTACTTC
TRBJ2-1 | TRBD2 | TRBV27 | many | CASRSLAGVYNEQFF | TGTGCCAGCAGATCTCTAGCGGGAGTATACAATGAGCAGTTCTTC
TRBJ1-2 | . | TRBV7-2 | few | CASSPGHAGGYTF | TGTGCCAGCAGTCCGGGCCACGCTGGAGGCTACACCTTC
TRBJ2-2 | TRBD2 | TRBV18 | . | CASSPPGGRTGELFF | TGTGCCAGCTCACCACCTGGCGGGAGAACCGGGGAGCTGTTTTTT
TRBJ2-7 | TRBD2 | TRBV6-2/TRBV6-3 | many | CASSYISSSGYEQYF | TGTGCCAGCAGTTACATCAGCTCTAGCGGATACGAGCAGTACTTC
TRBJ2-3 | . | TRBV28 | many | CASSGTDTDTQYF | TGTGCCAGCAGTGGGACGGACACAGATACGCAGTATTTT
TRBJ2-5 | . | TRBV25-1 | . | CASSDWGMGTQYF | TGTGCCAGCAGTGATTGGGGAATGGGGACCCAGTACTTC
TRBJ2-4 | . | TRBV20-1 | many | CSARVQTSENIQYF | TGCAGTGCTAGAGTCCAGACCTCAGAAAACATTCAGTACTTC
TRBJ1-2 | . | TRBV3-1 | few | CASSQDMGRYGYTF | TGTGCCAGCAGCCAAGATATGGGGCGGTACGGCTACACCTTC
TRBJ2-7 | TRBD1 | TRBV10-3 | many | CAISGTGGWYEQYF | TGTGCCATCAGTGGTACAGGGGGGTGGTACGAGCAGTACTTC
TRBJ2-3 | . | TRBV5-1 | many | CASSLDQRTDTQYF | TGCGCCAGCAGCTTGGATCAGCGCACAGATACGCAGTATTTT
TRBJ2-7 | TRBD2 | TRBV20-1 | many | CSARSEREGNYEQYF | TGCAGTGCTAGAAGTGAGCGGGAGGGAAACTACGAGCAGTACTTC
TRBJ1-5 | . | TRBV20-1 | many | CSVMQTGDQPQHF | TGCAGTGTGATGCAAACAGGAGATCAGCCCCAGCATTTT
TRBJ2-3 | TRBD2 | TRBV19 | . | CASETGTSGADTQYF | TGTGCCAGCGAAACCGGGACTAGCGGGGCGGATACGCAGTATTTT
TRBJ2-5 | TRBD1 | TRBV29-1 | many | CSVVGQDLGETQYF | TGCAGCGTTGTGGGACAGGATCTGGGAGAGACCCAGTACTTC
TRBJ2-1 | TRBD2 | TRBV20-1 | many | CSARDPSTSGRATEQFF | TGCAGTGCTAGAGATCCCTCGACTAGCGGGAGGGCCACTGAGCAGTTCTTC
TRBJ1-1 | . | TRBV2 | many | CASSVLPGGTEAFF | TGTGCCAGCAGTGTTCTCCCGGGGGGAACTGAAGCTTTCTTT
TRBJ2-2 | . | TRBV14 | . | CASSQDSHWESIHGGELFF | TGTGCCAGCAGCCAAGACTCCCACTGGGAATCGATACATGGCGGGGAGCTGTTTTTT
TRBJ2-5 | TRBD1 | TRBV24-1 | . | CATSDQNRGDVETQYF | TGTGCCACCAGTGACCAAAACAGGGGAGACGTGGAGACCCAGTACTTC